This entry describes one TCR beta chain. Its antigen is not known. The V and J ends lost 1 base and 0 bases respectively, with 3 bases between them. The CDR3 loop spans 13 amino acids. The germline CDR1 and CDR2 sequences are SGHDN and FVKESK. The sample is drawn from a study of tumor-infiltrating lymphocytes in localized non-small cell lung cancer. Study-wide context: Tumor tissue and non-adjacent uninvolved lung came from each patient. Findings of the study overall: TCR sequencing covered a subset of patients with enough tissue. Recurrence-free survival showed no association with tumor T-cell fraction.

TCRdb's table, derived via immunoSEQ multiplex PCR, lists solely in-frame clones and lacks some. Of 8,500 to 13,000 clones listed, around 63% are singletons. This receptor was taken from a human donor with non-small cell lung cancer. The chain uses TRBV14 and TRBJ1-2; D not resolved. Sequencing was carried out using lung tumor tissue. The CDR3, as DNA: TGTGCCAGCAGCCAAGGCCCTAACTATGGCTACACCTTC. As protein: CASSQGPNYGYTF.